A selection of T cell receptor beta chains follows, all from one sample in a study of cytomegalovirus exposure and HLA in healthy donors. Produced via immunoSEQ multiplex PCR; TCRdb's table is partial and in-frame only. The data show around 50,000 clones, roughly four fifths seen once. Sequenced material: PBMCs. Receptors originate from a man between 35 and 55 years old in good health and CMV-seronegative. Each CDR3 is given with its conserved first and last residue. D genes are given only for firm matches. Only some rows state a clone size, as once, few, many or a class for expanded clones.

j_gene | d_gene | v_gene | abundance | CDR3nt | CDR3aa
TRBJ2-5 | NA | TRBV19 | NA | TGTGCCAGTAGTTTTATACCGGGACGGACGGGGGTGTCGGAGACCCAGTACTTC | CASSFIPGRTGVSETQYF
TRBJ2-1 | NA | TRBV13 | few | TGTGCCAGCAGCGCCCGACTCGAGAATGAGCAGTTCTTC | CASSARLENEQFF
TRBJ1-2 | NA | TRBV28 | NA | TGTGCCAGCAGTTTTGGTGTGCAGGCGATGGGCTACACCTTC | CASSFGVQAMGYTF
TRBJ1-1 | TRBD1 | TRBV2 | few | TGTGCCAGCAGTAGACAGGGGGCAGAAGCTTTCTTT | CASSRQGAEAFF
TRBJ1-2 | NA | TRBV6-1 | NA | TGTGCCAGCAGTGGAGAGAACTATGGCTACACCTTC | CASSGENYGYTF
TRBJ2-1 | TRBD2 | TRBV5-1 | NA | TGCGCCAGCAGCAAGCCGAGGGTGACTAGCGGCCAGACCTACAATGAGCAGTTCTTC | CASSKPRVTSGQTYNEQFF
TRBJ1-4 | TRBD1 | TRBV4-3 | NA | TGCGCCAGCAGCCAAGTGGGACAGGGGGCCCCTGAAAAACTGTTTTTT | CASSQVGQGAPEKLFF
TRBJ1-1 | TRBD1 | TRBV5-1 | NA | TGCGCCAGCAGCTTTGGGAAGACAGGGCTGAACACTGAAGCTTTCTTT | CASSFGKTGLNTEAFF
TRBJ2-5 | NA | TRBV6-5 | NA | TGTGCCAGCAGCCCGACCGGGGGACCAGAGACCCAGTACTTC | CASSPTGGPETQYF
TRBJ1-1 | NA | TRBV19 | once | TGTGCCAGTAGCACCCAGCTGAGCCGAGGGGAGGTGAACACTGAAGCTTTCTTT | CASSTQLSRGEVNTEAFF
TRBJ2-7 | TRBD2 | TRBV14 | NA | TGTGCCAGCAGGAATAGCGGGGGACCGGGCGAGCAGTACTTC | CASRNSGGPGEQYF
TRBJ1-5 | NA | TRBV19 | NA | TGTGCCAGTAGCTCTCAGGCCCAGCCCCAGCATTTT | CASSSQAQPQHF
TRBJ2-7 | NA | TRBV18 | once | TGTGCCAGCTCATCCGAGCGGACGCCAGCCTACGAGCAGTACTTC | CASSSERTPAYEQYF
TRBJ2-1 | TRBD1 | TRBV5-1 | NA | TGCGCCAGCAGATCAGGGGGCGATGGGGAGCAGTTCTTC | CASRSGGDGEQFF
TRBJ1-2 | NA | TRBV5-4 | NA | TGTGCCAGCAGCTTGGAACCGGGTTCTGTTTATGGCTACACCTTC | CASSLEPGSVYGYTF
TRBJ2-1 | TRBD2 | TRBV29-1 | NA | TGCAGCGTTGAGGGCCCCGGGACTAGCGGGGGGGGCTCAGTTGGCAATGAGCAGTTCTTC | CSVEGPGTSGGGSVGNEQFF
TRBJ1-1 | TRBD1 | TRBV5-6 | NA | TGTGCCAGCAGCCAGGGACAGGGGCGCGCTGAAGCTTTCTTT | CASSQGQGRAEAFF
TRBJ1-1 | TRBD1 | TRBV7-2 | NA | TGTGCCAGCAGCTCGCCAATGCCGGGACAGCTCATGAACACTGAAGCTTTCTTT | CASSSPMPGQLMNTEAFF
TRBJ1-5 | NA | TRBV2 | medium-sized | TGTGCCAGCAGTGAAGGGTTGGGGCCAAGAGTGTCTATCAATCAGCCCCAGCATTTT | CASSEGLGPRVSINQPQHF
TRBJ2-7 | NA | TRBV6-1 | NA | TGTGCCAGCAGGGGAGAAGTAGAGCAGTACTTC | CASRGEVEQYF
TRBJ1-5 | NA | TRBV5-5 | NA | TGTGCCAGCAGCTTGCATAGCAATCAGCCCCAGCATTTT | CASSLHSNQPQHF
TRBJ1-2 | NA | TRBV28 | NA | TGTGCCAGCAGTTTAGGTTCAGGGGTTAGCTATGGCTACACCTTC | CASSLGSGVSYGYTF
TRBJ1-4 | NA | TRBV5-1 | once | TGCGCCAGCAGCTTGGGGGGGGGTAGAGGAACTAATGAAAAACTGTTTTTT | CASSLGGGRGTNEKLFF
TRBJ1-5 | NA | TRBV19 | NA | TGTGCCAGTATCACGACGGGTAGTTTGAGCAATCAGCCCCAGCATTTT | CASITTGSLSNQPQHF
TRBJ1-2 | TRBD1 | TRBV9 | NA | TGTGCCAGCAGTGGGACAGGGCTCAACTATGGCTACACCTTC | CASSGTGLNYGYTF
TRBJ1-6 | NA | TRBV5-4 | NA | TGTGCCAGCAGCCCGGGGGGGGGTCCCCTCCACTTT | CASSPGGGPLHF
TRBJ2-4 | NA | TRBV7-2 | NA | TGTGCCAGCAGCTTAGACAGGTGGGGAAACATTCAGTACTTC | CASSLDRWGNIQYF
TRBJ1-2 | NA | TRBV30 | NA | TGTGCCTGGGATACGGGGAACTATGGCTACACCTTC | CAWDTGNYGYTF
TRBJ2-1 | TRBD1 | TRBV5-1 | NA | TGCGCCAGCAAGCAGGGGGAGTTTGAGCAGTTCTTC | CASKQGEFEQFF
TRBJ2-7 | TRBD1 | TRBV6-1 | NA | TGTGCCAGCAGTGTAGGACAGGGGCTCTCCTACGAGCAGTACTTC | CASSVGQGLSYEQYF
TRBJ2-7 | TRBD1 | TRBV25-1 | NA | TGTGCCAGCAGTGAACCCCCCGGGACAGGGGTTCACTTC | CASSEPPGTGVHF
TRBJ2-5 | NA | TRBV6-5 | NA | TGTGCCAGCAGTTACTCGATGTCAGGGGCGGGAGAGACCCAGTACTTC | CASSYSMSGAGETQYF
TRBJ2-7 | NA | TRBV27 | NA | TGTGCCAGCCAGAGCAGACAGTCCTACGAGCAGTACTTC | CASQSRQSYEQYF